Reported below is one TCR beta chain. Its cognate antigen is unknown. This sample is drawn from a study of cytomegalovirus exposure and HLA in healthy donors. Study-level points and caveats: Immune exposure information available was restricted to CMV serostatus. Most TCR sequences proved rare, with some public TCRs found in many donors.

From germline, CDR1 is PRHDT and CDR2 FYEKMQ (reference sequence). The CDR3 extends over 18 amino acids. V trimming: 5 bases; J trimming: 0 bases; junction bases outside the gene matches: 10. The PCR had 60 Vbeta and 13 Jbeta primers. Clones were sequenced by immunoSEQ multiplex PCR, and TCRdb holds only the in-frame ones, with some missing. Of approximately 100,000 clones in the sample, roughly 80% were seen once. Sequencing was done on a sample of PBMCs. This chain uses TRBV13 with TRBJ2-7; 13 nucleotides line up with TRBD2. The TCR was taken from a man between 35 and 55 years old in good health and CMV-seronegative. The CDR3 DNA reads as TGTGCCAGCAGCCTCGGGACTAGCGGGGCCCCCCTCTCCTACGAGCAGTACTTC. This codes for CASSLGTSGAPLSYEQYF.